Presented here are 3 T cell receptor beta chains from one specimen sequenced in a study of Ad26.COV2.S vaccination and SARS-CoV-2 variants. TCRdb's copy holds only in-frame clones and misses some; the assay was immunoSEQ multiplex PCR. The sample shows some 320,000 clones, 85% of them seen only once. Treatment reported: some 20 received Ad26.COV2.S at low or high dose, single or two shots; about 5 received placebo; per-sample allocation not given. The investigators took samples on day 63 after the first vaccine or placebo injection. Sample: peripheral blood, taken in a trial of Ad26.COV2.S vaccine versus placebo. The receptors derive from a person aged 18-60 years who received the Ad26.COV2.S COVID-19 vaccine or a placebo.

Note on this clone: Other nucleotide sequences in the sample specify the same CDR3. This chain links TRBV6-1 with TRBJ2-3; no firm D call. This CDR3 spans 13 amino acids. Germline values: CDR1 MNHNS, CDR2 SASEGT. V was shortened by 2 bases and J by 1 base, with 4 bases between the two germline ends. CDR3 DNA sequence: TGTGCCAGCAGTGAACCGGGCACAGATACGCAGTATTTT. It encodes CASSEPGTDTQYF.

The CDR3 sequence: CASSLRGASSYEQYF. CDR3 coding DNA: TGTGCCAGCAGCTTAAGGGGGGCGAGCTCCTACGAGCAGTACTTC. The chain carries TRBV5-4 and TRBJ2-7; D is tentatively TRBD1 or TRBD2 (6 bases each). The CDR3 contains 15 residues. Trimming shortened V by 2 bases and J by 0 bases, and 12 bases separated the two germline ends. Germline CDR1 reads SGHNT; CDR2 reads YYREEE (reference sequence).

This sequence joins TRBV7-3 and TRBJ2-3; 10 bases align to TRBD2. The V gene end was trimmed by 5 bases and the J gene end by 5 bases; junction bases not matched to a gene: 7. CDR1 is SGHTA and CDR2 is FQGTGA in the germline V gene. This CDR3 has 15 amino acids. The CDR3 here is CASSPRLAGVDTQYF. The DNA for the CDR3 is TGTGCCAGCAGCCCCCGGCTAGCGGGGGTAGATACGCAGTATTTT.